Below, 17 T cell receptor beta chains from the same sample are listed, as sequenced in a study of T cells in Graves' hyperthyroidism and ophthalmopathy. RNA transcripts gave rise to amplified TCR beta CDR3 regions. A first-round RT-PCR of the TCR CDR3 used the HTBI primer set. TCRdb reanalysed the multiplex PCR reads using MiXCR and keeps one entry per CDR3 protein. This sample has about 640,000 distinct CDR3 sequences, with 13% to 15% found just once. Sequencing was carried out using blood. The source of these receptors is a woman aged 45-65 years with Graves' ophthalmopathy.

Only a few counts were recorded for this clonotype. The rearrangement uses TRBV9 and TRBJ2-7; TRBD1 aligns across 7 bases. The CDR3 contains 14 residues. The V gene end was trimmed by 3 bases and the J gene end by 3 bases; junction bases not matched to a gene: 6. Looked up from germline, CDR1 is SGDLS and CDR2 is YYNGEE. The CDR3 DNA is TGTGCCAGCAGCGCTGACAGGGTAGGCTACGAGCAGTACTTC. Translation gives CASSADRVGYEQYF.

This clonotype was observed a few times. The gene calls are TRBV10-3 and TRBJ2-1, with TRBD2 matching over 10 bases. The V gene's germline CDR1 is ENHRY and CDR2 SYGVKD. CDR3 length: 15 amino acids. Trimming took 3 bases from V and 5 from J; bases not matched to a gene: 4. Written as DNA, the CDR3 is TGTGCCATCAGTGATCTACTAGCGGGGAACAATGAGCAGTTCTTC. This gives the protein CAISDLLAGNNEQFF.

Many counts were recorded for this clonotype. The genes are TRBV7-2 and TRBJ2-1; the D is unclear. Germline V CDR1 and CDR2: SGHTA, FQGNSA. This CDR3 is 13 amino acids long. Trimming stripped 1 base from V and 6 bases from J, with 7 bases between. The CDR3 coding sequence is TGTGCCAGCAGCTTAGGGCGGCTCAATGAGCAGTTCTTC. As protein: CASSLGRLNEQFF.

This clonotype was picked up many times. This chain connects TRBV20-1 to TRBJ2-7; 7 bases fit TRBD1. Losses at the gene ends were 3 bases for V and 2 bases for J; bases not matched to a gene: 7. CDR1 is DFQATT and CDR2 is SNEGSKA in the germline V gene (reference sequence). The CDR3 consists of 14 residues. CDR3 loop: CSASFQTGTYEQYF. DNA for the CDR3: TGCAGTGCTAGCTTCCAGACAGGGACCTACGAGCAGTACTTC.

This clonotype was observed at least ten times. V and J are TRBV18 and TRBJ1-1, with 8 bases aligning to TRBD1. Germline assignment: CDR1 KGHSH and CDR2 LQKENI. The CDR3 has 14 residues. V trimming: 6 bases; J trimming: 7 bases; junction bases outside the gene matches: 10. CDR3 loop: CASSQGQARIEAFF. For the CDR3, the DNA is TGTGCCAGCTCTCAGGGACAGGCCAGGATTGAAGCTTTCTTT.

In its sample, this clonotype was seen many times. The CDR3 DNA is TGTGCCAGCAGTGGGCTAGCTGGAGGGAGGTCCTACGAGCAGTACTTC. Translation: CASSGLAGGRSYEQYF. The V and J genes are TRBV6-1 and TRBJ2-7; D perhaps matches TRBD2 (6 bases). The CDR3 loop spans 16 amino acids. Trimming shortened V by 4 bases and J by 1 base, and 17 bases separated the two germline ends. CDR1 and CDR2 from the germline V gene are MNHNS and SASEGT.

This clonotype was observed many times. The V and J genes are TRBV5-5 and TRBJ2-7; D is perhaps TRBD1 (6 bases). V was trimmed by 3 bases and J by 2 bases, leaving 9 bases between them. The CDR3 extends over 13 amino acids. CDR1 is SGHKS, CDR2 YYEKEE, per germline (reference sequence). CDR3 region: CASSWDIPYEQYF. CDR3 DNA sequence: TGTGCCAGCAGCTGGGACATCCCCTACGAGCAGTACTTC. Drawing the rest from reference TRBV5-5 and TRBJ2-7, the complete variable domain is DAGVTQSPTHLIKTRGQQVTLRCSPISGHKSVSWYQQVLGQGPQFIFQYYEKEERGRGNFPDRFSARQFPNYSSELNVNALLLGDSALYLCASSWDIPYEQYFGPGTRLTVT.

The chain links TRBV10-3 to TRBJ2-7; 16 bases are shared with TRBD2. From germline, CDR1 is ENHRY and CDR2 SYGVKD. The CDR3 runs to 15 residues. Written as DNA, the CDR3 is TGTGCAATCTCCCAGGGACTAGCGGGAGGGAGTGAGCAGTACTTC. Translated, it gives CAISQGLAGGSEQYF.

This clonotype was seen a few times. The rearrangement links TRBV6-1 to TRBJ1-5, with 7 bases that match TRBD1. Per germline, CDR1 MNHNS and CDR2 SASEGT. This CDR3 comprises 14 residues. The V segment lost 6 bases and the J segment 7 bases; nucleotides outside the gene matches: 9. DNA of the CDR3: TGTGCCAGCAGCCGCACCCAACAGGGGCAGCCCCAGCATTTT. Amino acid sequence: CASSRTQQGQPQHF.

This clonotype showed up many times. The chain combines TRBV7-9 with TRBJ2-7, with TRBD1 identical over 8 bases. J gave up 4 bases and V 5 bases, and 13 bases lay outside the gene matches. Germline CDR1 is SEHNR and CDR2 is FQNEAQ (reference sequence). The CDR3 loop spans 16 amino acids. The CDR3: CASSPTRTGTSYEQYF. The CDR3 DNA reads TGTGCCAGCAGCCCTACCAGGACAGGGACAAGTTACGAGCAGTACTTC.

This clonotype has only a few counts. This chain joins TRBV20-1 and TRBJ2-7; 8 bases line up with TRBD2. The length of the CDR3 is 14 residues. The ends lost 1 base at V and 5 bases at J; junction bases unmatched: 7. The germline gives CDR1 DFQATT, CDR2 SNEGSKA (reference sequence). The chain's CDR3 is CSARGGTSLDEQYF. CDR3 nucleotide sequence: TGCAGTGCTAGAGGTGGGACTAGTCTCGACGAGCAGTACTTC.

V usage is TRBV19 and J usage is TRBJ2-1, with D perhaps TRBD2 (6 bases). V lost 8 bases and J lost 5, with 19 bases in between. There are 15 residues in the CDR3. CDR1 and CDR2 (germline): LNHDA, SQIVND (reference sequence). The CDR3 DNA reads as TGTGCCAGTCGGGACTCACCATATGGGAACAATGAGCAGTTCTTC. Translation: CASRDSPYGNNEQFF. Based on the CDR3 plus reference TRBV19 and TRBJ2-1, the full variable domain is DGGITQSPKYLFRKEGQNVTLSCEQNLNHDAMYWYRQDPGQGLRLIYYSQIVNDFQKGDIAEGYSVSREKKESFPLTVTSAQKNPTAFYLCASRDSPYGNNEQFFGPGTRLTVL.

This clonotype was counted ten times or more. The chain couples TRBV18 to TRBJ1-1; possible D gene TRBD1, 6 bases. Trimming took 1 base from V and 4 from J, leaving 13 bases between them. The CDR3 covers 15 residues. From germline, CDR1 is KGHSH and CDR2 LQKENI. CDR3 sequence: CASSPLAGVGTEAFF. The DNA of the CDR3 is TGTGCCAGCTCACCACTGGCAGGGGTTGGCACTGAAGCTTTCTTT.

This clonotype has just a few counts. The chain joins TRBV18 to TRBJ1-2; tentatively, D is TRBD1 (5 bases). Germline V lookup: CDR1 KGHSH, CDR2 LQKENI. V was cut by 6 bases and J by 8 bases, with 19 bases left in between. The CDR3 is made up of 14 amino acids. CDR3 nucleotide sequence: TGTGCCAGCTCTCCAGGGTCGGTATCTCAGGGCTACACCTTC. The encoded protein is CASSPGSVSQGYTF.

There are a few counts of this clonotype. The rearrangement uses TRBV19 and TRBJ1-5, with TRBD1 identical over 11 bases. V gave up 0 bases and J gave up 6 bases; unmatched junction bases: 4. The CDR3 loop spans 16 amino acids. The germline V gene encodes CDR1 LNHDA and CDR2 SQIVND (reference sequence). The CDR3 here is CASSIEDRGRGQPQHF. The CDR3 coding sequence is TGTGCCAGTAGTATAGAGGACAGGGGGCGCGGTCAGCCCCAGCATTTT.

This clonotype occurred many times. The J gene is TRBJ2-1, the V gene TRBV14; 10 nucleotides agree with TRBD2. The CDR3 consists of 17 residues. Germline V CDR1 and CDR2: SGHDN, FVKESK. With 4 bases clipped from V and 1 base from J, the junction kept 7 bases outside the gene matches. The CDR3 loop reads CASSPLAGDSSYNEQFF. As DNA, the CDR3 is TGTGCCAGCAGCCCGCTAGCGGGAGATTCTTCCTACAATGAGCAGTTCTTC. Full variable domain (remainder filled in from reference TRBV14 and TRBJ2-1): EAGVTQFPSHSVIEKGQTVTLRCDPISGHDNLYWYRRVMGKEIKFLLHFVKESKQDESGMPNNRFLAERTGGTYSTLKVQPAELEDSGVYFCASSPLAGDSSYNEQFFGPGTRLTVL.

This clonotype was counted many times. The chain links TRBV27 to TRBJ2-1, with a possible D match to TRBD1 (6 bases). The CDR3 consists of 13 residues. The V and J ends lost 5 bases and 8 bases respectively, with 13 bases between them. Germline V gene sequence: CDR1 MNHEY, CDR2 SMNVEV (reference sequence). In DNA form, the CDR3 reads TGTGCCAGCAGTCGCTACAGGGTAGATGAGCAGTTCTTC. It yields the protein CASSRYRVDEQFF.